A selection of T cell receptor beta chains follows, all from one sample in a study of blood T cell repertoires in COVID-19. The data were produced by immunoSEQ multiplex PCR, yet TCRdb's version contains in-frame clones alone and is incomplete. Among roughly 230,000 clones listed, 90% were seen once. Material: peripheral blood. The receptors derive from an older woman with COVID-19, enrolled during active disease. Both conserved end residues are part of each CDR3. Fields, in order: clone size, J gene, CDR3 length, V gene, D gene, CDR3 protein, CDR3 DNA. A D gene is named only where the DNA matches it firmly. Size is stated for part of the rows, as once, few or many counts, or as a class when the clone is expanded.

size: -; J: TRBJ2-3; length: 15; V: TRBV7-9; D: -; CDR3: CASSLGRAEADTQYF; DNA: TGTGCCAGCAGCTTAGGCAGGGCTGAGGCAGATACGCAGTATTTT
size: -; J: TRBJ2-1; length: 15; V: TRBV6-5; D: TRBD1; CDR3: CASSLSGGSYNEQFF; DNA: TGTGCCAGCAGCCTATCAGGGGGCTCCTACAATGAGCAGTTCTTC
size: -; J: TRBJ1-3; length: 14; V: TRBV25-1; D: -; CDR3: CASSGGLSGNTIYF; DNA: TGTGCCAGCAGTGGGGGCCTCAGTGGAAACACCATATATTTT
size: -; J: TRBJ1-1; length: 14; V: TRBV3-1/TRBV3-2; D: -; CDR3: CASSQALPGTEAFF; DNA: TGTGCCAGCAGCCAAGCGTTACCGGGGACTGAAGCTTTCTTT
size: -; J: TRBJ2-1; length: 17; V: TRBV5-1; D: TRBD2; CDR3: CASSTGLAVSTYNEQFF; DNA: TGCGCCAGCAGCACTGGACTAGCGGTTTCTACCTACAATGAGCAGTTCTTC
size: few; J: TRBJ1-6; length: 13; V: TRBV12-3/TRBV12-4; D: -; CDR3: CASSFTDQGTLHF; DNA: TGTGCCAGCAGTTTTACCGACCAGGGAACCCTCCACTTT
size: -; J: TRBJ2-6; length: 20; V: TRBV3-1/TRBV3-2; D: -; CDR3: CASSHRLASRYLSGANVLTF; DNA: TGTGCCAGCAGTCATCGGCTAGCCAGCCGATACCTCTCTGGGGCCAACGTCCTGACTTTC
size: -; J: TRBJ2-3; length: 15; V: TRBV13; D: TRBD1; CDR3: CASRGTGGITDTQYF; DNA: TGTGCCAGCAGAGGAACAGGGGGTATCACAGATACGCAGTATTTT
size: -; J: TRBJ1-4; length: 13; V: TRBV7-3; D: -; CDR3: CASSLTRGEKLFF; DNA: TGTGCCAGCAGCTTAACGCGGGGAGAAAAACTGTTTTTT
size: -; J: TRBJ1-1; length: 19; V: TRBV24-1; D: TRBD1; CDR3: CATSDRDRDRGLGLTEAFF; DNA: TGTGCCACCAGTGATAGGGACCGGGACAGGGGGCTTGGTCTCACTGAAGCTTTCTTT
size: -; J: TRBJ1-1; length: 13; V: TRBV11-1; D: TRBD1; CDR3: CASTRDRGTEAFF; DNA: TGTGCCAGCACCCGGGACAGGGGCACTGAAGCTTTCTTT
size: -; J: TRBJ1-5; length: 16; V: TRBV15; D: -; CDR3: CATSRVGGGRGQPQHF; DNA: TGTGCCACCAGCAGGGTCGGGGGAGGACGGGGTCAGCCCCAGCATTTT
size: -; J: TRBJ2-1; length: 21; V: TRBV6-6; D: TRBD2; CDR3: CASSPAGGRKKGMSSYNEQFF; DNA: TGTGCCAGCAGCCCAGCGGGGGGGCGGAAAAAGGGAATGAGCTCCTACAATGAGCAGTTCTTC
size: -; J: TRBJ1-5; length: 15; V: TRBV4-1; D: -; CDR3: CASSRALGSNQPQHF; DNA: TGCGCCAGCAGCCGGGCCCTTGGGAGCAATCAGCCCCAGCATTTT
size: once; J: TRBJ1-4; length: 14; V: TRBV29-1; D: -; CDR3: CSVRTWEFSEKLFF; DNA: TGCAGCGTTCGCACCTGGGAGTTTTCAGAAAAACTGTTTTTT
size: -; J: TRBJ1-4; length: 15; V: TRBV4-1; D: -; CDR3: CASSLSSRVSEKLFF; DNA: TGCGCCAGCAGCCTATCCTCCAGGGTATCTGAAAAACTGTTTTTT
size: -; J: TRBJ1-2; length: 14; V: TRBV7-8; D: -; CDR3: CASSQVRGNYGYTF; DNA: TGTGCCAGCAGCCAAGTCAGGGGTAACTATGGCTACACCTTC
size: -; J: TRBJ2-1; length: 15; V: TRBV5-1; D: TRBD1; CDR3: CASSRTGTDYNEQFF; DNA: TGCGCCAGCAGCAGGACCGGGACAGATTACAATGAGCAGTTCTTC
size: -; J: TRBJ1-4; length: 13; V: TRBV19; D: -; CDR3: CASSPAYTEKLFF; DNA: TGTGCCAGTAGCCCCGCTTACACAGAAAAACTGTTTTTT
size: -; J: TRBJ1-2; length: 13; V: TRBV6-5; D: -; CDR3: CASSDRTRYGYTF; DNA: TGTGCCAGCAGCGATCGGACAAGATATGGCTACACCTTC
size: -; J: TRBJ2-7; length: 14; V: TRBV28; D: -; CDR3: CASSSPSPPYEQYF; DNA: TGTGCCAGCAGTTCCCCTAGTCCTCCCTACGAGCAGTACTTC
size: once; J: TRBJ2-7; length: 14; V: TRBV18; D: -; CDR3: CASSPDSSPGEQYF; DNA: TGTGCCAGCTCACCGGACAGCTCTCCCGGCGAGCAGTACTTC
size: -; J: TRBJ1-2; length: 14; V: TRBV9; D: -; CDR3: CASSPVTENYGYTF; DNA: TGTGCCAGCAGCCCTGTCACAGAAAACTATGGCTACACCTTC
size: -; J: TRBJ1-1; length: 14; V: TRBV19; D: TRBD1; CDR3: CASRGTGRDTEAFF; DNA: TGTGCCAGTAGGGGGACAGGGAGGGACACTGAAGCTTTCTTT
size: few; J: TRBJ1-1; length: 12; V: TRBV2; D: -; CDR3: CASSQGITEAFF; DNA: TGTGCCAGCAGTCAGGGGATCACTGAAGCTTTCTTT
size: -; J: TRBJ1-2; length: 14; V: TRBV29-1; D: -; CDR3: CSDLTFRGHYGYTF; DNA: TGCAGCGATCTTACCTTCAGGGGCCACTATGGCTACACCTTC
size: once; J: TRBJ1-4; length: 15; V: TRBV7-9; D: TRBD1; CDR3: CASSATGATNEKLFF; DNA: TGTGCCAGCAGCGCGACAGGGGCAACTAATGAAAAACTGTTTTTT
size: -; J: TRBJ1-6; length: 15; V: TRBV5-1; D: TRBD1; CDR3: CASSLDSIRGLPLHF; DNA: TGCGCCAGCAGCTTGGACTCCATTAGGGGGCTACCCCTCCACTTT
size: -; J: TRBJ1-4; length: 15; V: TRBV9; D: -; CDR3: CASSVRAQANEKLFF; DNA: TGTGCCAGCAGCGTGAGGGCTCAGGCTAATGAAAAACTGTTTTTT
size: -; J: TRBJ1-2; length: 15; V: TRBV6-2/TRBV6-3; D: TRBD1; CDR3: CASSFTRTGQYGYTF; DNA: TGTGCCAGCAGTTTTACCCGGACAGGGCAGTATGGCTACACCTTC
size: -; J: TRBJ2-3; length: 14; V: TRBV5-1; D: TRBD2; CDR3: CASSPGLVTDTQYF; DNA: TGCGCCAGCAGCCCAGGACTAGTTACAGATACGCAGTATTTT
size: -; J: TRBJ1-3; length: 15; V: TRBV18; D: TRBD1; CDR3: CAAGDRGNSGNTIYF; DNA: TGTGCCGCCGGGGACAGGGGGAACTCTGGAAACACCATATATTTT
size: few; J: TRBJ1-4; length: 15; V: TRBV4-2; D: -; CDR3: CASSQDWRENEKLFF; DNA: TGTGCCAGCAGCCAAGATTGGAGGGAGAATGAAAAACTGTTTTTT
size: -; J: TRBJ2-2; length: 14; V: TRBV6-5; D: -; CDR3: CAIQTGLGTGELFF; DNA: TGTGCCATCCAGACAGGCCTTGGCACCGGGGAGCTGTTTTTT
size: -; J: TRBJ1-2; length: 15; V: TRBV9; D: TRBD1; CDR3: CASSVDGQGVFGYTF; DNA: TGTGCCAGCAGCGTAGACGGACAGGGCGTTTTTGGCTACACCTTC
size: -; J: TRBJ2-5; length: 13; V: TRBV9; D: -; CDR3: CASSVVAQETQYF; DNA: TGTGCCAGCAGCGTAGTGGCTCAAGAGACCCAGTACTTC
size: -; J: TRBJ1-5; length: 14; V: TRBV9; D: -; CDR3: CASSVAGGNQPQHF; DNA: TGTGCCAGCAGCGTGGCAGGGGGCAATCAGCCCCAGCATTTT
size: -; J: TRBJ1-2; length: 16; V: TRBV9; D: -; CDR3: CASSVDAGTPNYGYTF; DNA: TGTGCCAGCAGCGTAGACGCGGGGACGCCTAACTATGGCTACACCTTC
size: -; J: TRBJ1-2; length: 16; V: TRBV4-2; D: -; CDR3: CASSQENGQVSYGYTF; DNA: TGTGCCAGCAGCCAAGAAAATGGGCAGGTGAGCTATGGCTACACCTTC
size: -; J: TRBJ1-2; length: 14; V: TRBV15; D: -; CDR3: CATSRGRQGQGYTF; DNA: TGTGCCACCAGCAGAGGACGTCAGGGGCAAGGCTACACCTTC
size: -; J: TRBJ1-5; length: 16; V: TRBV4-3; D: -; CDR3: CASSQEGQDRYQPQHF; DNA: TGCGCCAGCAGCCAAGAAGGTCAGGACAGATATCAGCCCCAGCATTTT
size: -; J: TRBJ1-1; length: 15; V: TRBV24-1; D: -; CDR3: CATSFEEGNGTEAFF; DNA: TGTGCCACCAGTTTTGAGGAGGGTAACGGCACTGAAGCTTTCTTT
size: -; J: TRBJ1-4; length: 17; V: TRBV14; D: TRBD1; CDR3: CASSQANWDSINEKLFF; DNA: TGTGCCAGCAGCCAAGCTAACTGGGACAGCATTAATGAAAAACTGTTTTTT
size: -; J: TRBJ1-3; length: 16; V: TRBV29-1; D: TRBD1; CDR3: CSAHRDRGMFGNTIYF; DNA: TGCAGCGCCCACCGGGACAGGGGAATGTTTGGAAACACCATATATTTT
size: -; J: TRBJ2-7; length: 16; V: TRBV7-2; D: TRBD1; CDR3: CASSKMPGQGAYEQYF; DNA: TGTGCCAGCAGCAAAATGCCGGGACAGGGAGCCTACGAGCAGTACTTC
size: -; J: TRBJ1-2; length: 13; V: TRBV2; D: -; CDR3: CASREPGQGGYTF; DNA: TGTGCCAGCAGAGAACCCGGGCAGGGTGGCTACACCTTC
size: -; J: TRBJ1-5; length: 14; V: TRBV3-1/TRBV3-2; D: -; CDR3: CASSQGRPQGPQHF; DNA: TGTGCCAGCAGCCAAGGGAGGCCCCAAGGGCCCCAGCATTTT
size: -; J: TRBJ2-5; length: 16; V: TRBV30; D: -; CDR3: CAWSSTGTYFQETQYF; DNA: TGTGCCTGGAGCAGTACCGGGACATATTTTCAAGAGACCCAGTACTTC
size: -; J: TRBJ1-3; length: 20; V: TRBV19; D: TRBD1; CDR3: CALPPGQPNPRPSSGNTIYF; DNA: TGTGCCTTACCCCCGGGACAGCCCAATCCGAGGCCTAGCTCTGGAAACACCATATATTTT
size: -; J: TRBJ1-5; length: 14; V: TRBV4-3; D: -; CDR3: CASSQEGGDQPQHF; DNA: TGCGCCAGCAGCCAAGAAGGGGGGGATCAGCCCCAGCATTTT
size: -; J: TRBJ1-2; length: 15; V: TRBV19; D: TRBD1; CDR3: CATRDRGRDDYGYTF; DNA: TGTGCCACCCGGGACAGGGGGCGCGACGACTATGGCTACACCTTC
size: -; J: TRBJ2-7; length: 14; V: TRBV7-3; D: TRBD1; CDR3: CASSLMGQDYEQYF; DNA: TGTGCCAGCAGCTTAATGGGACAGGACTACGAGCAGTACTTC
size: once; J: TRBJ2-5; length: 15; V: TRBV11-2; D: TRBD2; CDR3: CASSLNAGGPETQYF; DNA: TGTGCCAGCAGCTTGAACGCGGGGGGCCCTGAGACCCAGTACTTC
size: -; J: TRBJ1-4; length: 14; V: TRBV19; D: -; CDR3: CASRRGQSNEKLFF; DNA: TGTGCCAGTAGACGAGGACAGAGTAATGAAAAACTGTTTTTT
size: -; J: TRBJ1-6; length: 14; V: TRBV5-4; D: -; CDR3: CASSLESLNSPLHF; DNA: TGTGCCAGCAGCTTAGAGTCCCTCAATTCACCCCTCCACTTT
size: -; J: TRBJ1-2; length: 14; V: TRBV7-2; D: -; CDR3: CASSLTAREAGYTF; DNA: TGTGCCAGCAGCTTAACCGCCAGGGAAGCTGGCTACACCTTC
size: -; J: TRBJ2-2; length: 14; V: TRBV10-1; D: -; CDR3: CASSEDEETGELFF; DNA: TGCGCCAGCAGTGAGGATGAGGAAACCGGGGAGCTGTTTTTT
size: -; J: TRBJ1-2; length: 14; V: TRBV6-5; D: TRBD1; CDR3: CASSLTGGRGGYTF; DNA: TGTGCCAGCAGCTTAACAGGGGGCCGGGGTGGCTACACCTTC
size: -; J: TRBJ1-4; length: 14; V: TRBV30; D: TRBD1; CDR3: CAWDDGQGAGKLFF; DNA: TGTGCCTGGGATGACGGACAGGGGGCAGGAAAACTGTTTTTT
size: few; J: TRBJ2-7; length: 12; V: TRBV2; D: -; CDR3: CASSDQSYEQYF; DNA: TGTGCCAGCAGTGACCAATCCTACGAGCAGTACTTC